This T cell receptor (beta chain) was captured by sequencing in a study of blood T cell repertoires in COVID-19 (dated by TCRdb to 2020 to 2021). General notes on the study: Samples covering the acute and convalescent phases of COVID-19 were provided by collaborators in the United States, Italy and Spain. The repertoires were released in a freely available public database intended as a resource for research on the immune response to SARS-CoV-2. The material from the prospective study consisted of cDNA or gDNA derived from T cells, B-cell-depleted T cells, or PBMCs. The samples were drawn from two sources: the first 160 participants of the ongoing ImmuneRACE study, and 1,254 subjects contributed by 6 global collaborators. Sample metadata almost always included a de-identified subject ID, COVID-19 status, age in years and sex. The dataset comprised deeply sampled blood TCRbeta repertoires from subjects exposed to, actively infected with, or recovered from COVID-19. Where available, HLA class I and class II types were taken from metadata supplied by the sample provider and were not determined by assay-based typing.

TCRbeta CDR3 regions were amplified from genomic DNA by means of the immunoSEQ Assay, a bias-controlled multiplex PCR. The source study handled its data this way. The number of nucleated cells in each sample was estimated from the amplification of reference gene primers within the assay. To quantify the absolute abundance of each unique TCRbeta CDR3 rearrangement, sequence reads were collapsed and filtered. For each sample, productive Simpson clonality was calculated as the square root of Simpson's diversity index over productive rearrangements. The clones in this table, taken by TCRdb from immuneACCESS, are in-frame only. Not every clone is retained; where verified, under half of the shortfall comes from an unresolved V gene, and the cause of the rest is unknown. V and J calls and clone size follow that table, whereas D and trimming were derived from the DNA. For this sample the table gives tens of thousands of clones, of which 65% to 90% were detected only once. The top ten clones comprise roughly an eighth of the sample.

Paper-wide results and their limitations: Clinical and demographic metadata were provided uncurated, with the amount varying by source and participant.

CDR1 and CDR2 are read off the germline V gene (reference sequence) as LNHNV and YYDKDF. V was cut back by 0 bases and J by 4 bases, leaving a gap of 12 bases between them. Its CDR3 holds 15 amino acids, cysteine through phenylalanine. Of the read, only the CDR3 DNA is kept; its 45 bases are in frame from base 1. With respect to this clone: Its antigen is unknown. Within one base of it there is no much larger clone, and no base qualities were kept.

Each collaborating institution followed its own protocols to collect whole blood in K2EDTA tubes. For TCRbeta analysis, collaborators shipped samples as frozen whole blood, isolated PBMCs, or DNA extracted from either of those sample types. Material: peripheral blood. The chain employs TRBV15 and TRBJ1-1; tentative D gene TRBD1, with 5 bases matching. This clonotype originated in a human donor in a cohort sampled during active COVID-19. Read as DNA, the sequence is TGTGCCACCAGCAGAGATATGGGGCAGATCACTGAAGCTTTCTTT. The encoded protein is CATSRDMGQITEAFF.